This T cell receptor (beta chain) was sequenced for a study of blood T cell repertoires in COVID-19. The overall study: Samples of COVID-19 (acute and convalescent) were obtained from the United States, Italy and Spain. T cells, B-cell-depleted T cells, or PBMCs provided the cDNA or gDNA that served as material.

This CDR3 is 13 amino acids long. Germline V gene lookup returns CDR1 MNHEY and CDR2 SMNVEV (reference sequence). V gave up 2 bases and J gave up 6 bases; unmatched junction bases: 0. The data were produced by immunoSEQ multiplex PCR, yet TCRdb's version contains in-frame clones alone and is incomplete. The repertoire holds more than 80,000 clones, with about 82% as singletons. The origin of this receptor is an elderly man with COVID-19, enrolled during active disease. The rearrangement joins TRBV27 to TRBJ2-1; TRBD2 matches at 8 bases. The sample comprised peripheral blood. CDR3 in DNA: TGTGCCAGCAGTTTACGGGGGGGCAATGAGCAGTTCTTC. Translation: CASSLRGGNEQFF.